Shown below are 25 T cell receptor beta chains from a single sample sequenced in a study of blood T cell repertoires in COVID-19. Using immunoSEQ multiplex PCR, the repertoire was profiled, and TCRdb retains in-frame clones only, with some absent. Of 65,000 to 95,000 clones listed, over 65% were seen once; the top ten hold 4.5% to 6%. The specimen was peripheral blood. Receptors originate from a man aged 45-65 years with active or convalescent COVID-19.

As concerns this clone: At one boundary the junction diverges from the germline segment, which might be a read error. The CDR3: CASSDRGWGTQYF. The CDR3 coding sequence is TGTGCTAGCAGCGACAGGGGGTGGGGGACCCAGTACTTC. V and J are TRBV7-7 and TRBJ2-5; 9 bases align to TRBD1. CDR1 and CDR2 (germline): SSHAT, FNYEAQ (reference sequence). The CDR3 loop spans 13 amino acids.

V usage is TRBV7-9 and J usage is TRBJ2-3, with a possible D match to TRBD1 (5 bases). CDR1 is SEHNR, CDR2 FQNEAQ, per germline (reference sequence). The CDR3 totals 15 residues. Trimming left V 5 bases short and J 1 base short, with 13 bases between. Written as DNA, the CDR3 is TGTGCCAGCAGCACCCGGCAGGGTGGCACAGATACGCAGTATTTT. Amino acid sequence: CASSTRQGGTDTQYF.

This chain joins TRBV12-3 or TRBV12-4 and TRBJ1-5, with D unresolved. Between the trimmed V and J ends, which lost 5 bases and 0 bases, there was a span of 5 bases. CDR3 length equals 13 residues. The DNA of the CDR3 is TGTGCCAGCAGTGAGGTTAGCAATCAGCCCCAGCATTTT. Its protein is CASSEVSNQPQHF.

V gene TRBV12-3 or TRBV12-4 combines with J gene TRBJ2-1; 7 nucleotides align to TRBD2. V gave up 1 base and J gave up 7 bases; unmatched junction bases: 1. The CDR3 consists of 13 residues. The CDR3 bases are TGTGCCAGCAGTTTAGTCGGGGGGAATGAGCAGTTCTTC. Residues: CASSLVGGNEQFF.

The chain is built from TRBV6-2 or TRBV6-3 and TRBJ2-1; 13 nucleotides match TRBD2. Germline V gene sequence: CDR1 MNHEY, CDR2 SVGEGT. V lost 1 base and J lost 8; bases outside the gene matches: 2. This CDR3 comprises 15 residues. CDR3 in amino acids: CASSYWTSGGHEQFF. The CDR3 bases are TGTGCCAGCAGTTACTGGACTAGCGGGGGCCATGAGCAGTTCTTC.

The CDR3 here is CASTPDRGIYEQYF. DNA for the CDR3: TGTGCCAGCACCCCGGACAGGGGGATTTACGAGCAGTACTTC. This rearrangement joins TRBV7-2 to TRBJ2-7, with 10 bases matching TRBD1. Germline values: CDR1 SGHTA, CDR2 FQGNSA. The CDR3 sequence is 14 residues long. With V trimmed by 7 bases and J by 4 bases, 7 bases remained unmatched.

The chain employs TRBV29-1 and TRBJ1-2; 7 positions match TRBD1. This CDR3 comprises 13 residues. The trim removed 7 bases at V and 8 bases at J, leaving 13 bases unmatched. Germline loops: CDR1 SQVTM, CDR2 ANQGSEA. The chain's CDR3 is CSATREGAGGYTF. DNA of the CDR3: TGCAGCGCCACCCGTGAGGGGGCCGGAGGCTACACCTTC.

V usage is TRBV4-1 and J usage is TRBJ2-1; 8 nucleotides match TRBD1. V lost 2 bases, J lost 8 bases, and 8 bases stayed unmatched. Germline V gives CDR1 MGHRA, CDR2 YSYEKL. CDR3 size: 15 residues. CDR3 DNA sequence: TGCGCCAGCAGCCAACCCCCGACAGGGGACTATGAGCAGTTCTTC. Translation gives CASSQPPTGDYEQFF.

This chain uses TRBV5-1 with TRBJ2-2; 9 bases fit TRBD1. In germline, CDR1 is SGHRS, CDR2 YFSETQ. With 3 bases clipped from V and 4 bases from J, the junction kept 7 bases outside the gene matches. The CDR3 is 16 residues long. As DNA, the CDR3 is TGCGCCAGCAGCTCCCCGGGACAGGGATTCACCGGGGAGCTGTTTTTT. This codes for CASSSPGQGFTGELFF.

This clone was detected many times. The rearrangement joins TRBV24-1 to TRBJ1-2, with TRBD1 matching over 7 bases. CDR3 length equals 15 residues. V lost 4 bases and J lost 6; bases outside the gene matches: 10. The germline V gene encodes CDR1 KGHDR and CDR2 SFDVKD. Here the CDR3 reads CATSDPKTGENGYTF. In nucleotides, the CDR3 is TGTGCCACCAGTGACCCCAAAACAGGGGAGAATGGCTACACCTTC.

V is TRBV12-1 and J is TRBJ1-1; the D call in the table, TRBD1, was not verified against the DNA. TRBV12-1 represents a pseudogene. The CDR3 has 16 residues. The CDR3 loop reads CASSPLQGMMNTEAFF. CDR3 sequence (DNA): TGTGCCAGCAGCCCCCTACAGGGGATGATGAACACTGAAGCTTTCTTT.

The CDR3: CAISEGTDTGELFF. CDR3 sequence (DNA): TGTGCCATCAGTGAAGGGACAGACACCGGGGAGCTGTTTTTT. The V gene is TRBV10-3, the J gene TRBJ2-2, with 7 bases aligning to TRBD1. V was pared by 3 bases and J by 3 bases, with 1 base of the junction left unmatched. CDR1 is ENHRY and CDR2 is SYGVKD in the germline V gene. The CDR3 spans 14 residues.

This clone was recorded only once. The V and J genes are TRBV4-3 and TRBJ2-3, with 10 bases aligning to TRBD2. V was clipped by 0 bases and J by 2 bases; unmatched bases: 8. Germline loops: CDR1 LGHNA, CDR2 YSLEER. CDR3 length equals 18 residues. In nucleotides, the CDR3 is TGCGCCAGCAGCCAAGAGAGCCAACTAGCGGGGCCCACAGATACGCAGTATTTT. Protein: CASSQESQLAGPTDTQYF.

The chain joins TRBV13 to TRBJ2-1; 8 bases are shared with TRBD2. The CDR3 extends over 15 amino acids. The germline gives CDR1 PRHDT, CDR2 FYEKMQ (reference sequence). Trimming took 7 bases from V and 7 from J; bases not matched to a gene: 12. CDR3 protein: CASTERGLGLNEQFF. DNA of the CDR3: TGTGCCAGCACCGAGAGGGGACTAGGGCTGAATGAGCAGTTCTTC.

V gene TRBV5-1 combines with J gene TRBJ1-6, with D possibly being TRBD1 (5 bases). Germline V CDR1 and CDR2: SGHRS, YFSETQ. The CDR3 covers 17 residues. With 4 bases removed from V and 6 bases from J, the gap between germline ends came to 20 bases. CDR3 sequence (DNA): TGCGCCAGCAGCGGGGGGACGGGGGGTGTCGTTAATTCACCCCTCCACTTT. As protein: CASSGGTGGVVNSPLHF.

In its sample, this clone was seen a few times. The chain joins TRBV9 to TRBJ2-1; perhaps TRBD2 as D (5 bases). The CDR3 has 14 residues. The ends were cut back, 0 bases at V and 9 bases at J, with 13 bases in the middle. Germline V gene sequence: CDR1 SGDLS, CDR2 YYNGEE. CDR3 coding DNA: TGTGCCAGCAGCGTAGCAATGGCGAGCGGTGAGCAGTTCTTC. This sequence encodes CASSVAMASGEQFF.

The rearrangement joins TRBV19 to TRBJ1-2; 7 bases map to TRBD1. V gave up 5 bases and J gave up 6 bases; unmatched junction bases: 6. The CDR3 runs 13 residues. CDR1 and CDR2 from the germline V gene are LNHDA and SQIVND (reference sequence). The CDR3 reads CASSPQGVDGYTF. CDR3 DNA sequence: TGTGCCAGTAGTCCCCAGGGGGTGGATGGCTACACCTTC. The whole variable domain, remainder taken from reference TRBV19 and TRBJ1-2, is DGGITQSPKYLFRKEGQNVTLSCEQNLNHDAMYWYRQDPGQGLRLIYYSQIVNDFQKGDIAEGYSVSREKKESFPLTVTSAQKNPTAFYLCASSPQGVDGYTFGSGTRLTVV.

The chain employs TRBV11-2 and TRBJ1-1, with 7 positions matching TRBD1. This CDR3 comprises 14 residues. CDR1 and CDR2 (germline): SGHAT, FQNNGV. V shed 5 bases and J 6 bases; nucleotides not matched to a gene: 9. CDR3 DNA sequence: TGTGCCAGCAGCGTCCGAGGGGGCGCTTCTGAAGCTTTCTTT. Translated, it gives CASSVRGGASEAFF.

This sequence joins TRBV19 and TRBJ2-3, with D possibly being TRBD2 (5 bases). Germline V lookup: CDR1 LNHDA, CDR2 SQIVND (reference sequence). The CDR3 runs to 16 residues. The V end lost 4 bases, the J end lost 2 bases, and 16 bases lay between the germline ends. For the CDR3, the DNA is TGTGCCAGTAGTAAGATGTCGCCGGGATACACAGATACGCAGTATTTT. It codes for CASSKMSPGYTDTQYF.

This clone qualifies as medium-sized. CDR3 sequence reads: CASSPPSGGGNYGYTF. CDR3 nucleotide sequence: TGTGCCAGTAGTCCACCCTCGGGGGGTGGCAACTATGGCTACACCTTC. The chain links TRBV19 to TRBJ1-2, with a weak D call TRBD1 (5 bases). The CDR3 runs 16 residues. Trimming shortened V by 5 bases and J by 2 bases, and 18 bases separated the two germline ends. The V gene's germline CDR1 is LNHDA and CDR2 SQIVND (reference sequence).

The V and J genes are TRBV28 and TRBJ2-7; 8 bases align to TRBD1. The V gene's germline CDR1 is MDHEN and CDR2 SYDVKM. CDR3 size: 15 residues. V gave up 3 bases and J gave up 0 bases; unmatched junction bases: 4. The CDR3 nucleotides are TGTGCCAGCAGTTTCCCGGGACAGGCCTCCTACGAGCAGTACTTC. Its protein is CASSFPGQASYEQYF.

J is TRBJ2-5 and V is TRBV5-1; D unresolved. The CDR3 is 14 residues long. Germline V gives CDR1 SGHRS, CDR2 YFSETQ. The V end was cut by 0 bases, the J end by 2 bases, with 8 bases between. This CDR3 reads CASSLATAQETQYF. The DNA for the CDR3 is TGCGCCAGCAGCTTGGCTACAGCTCAAGAGACCCAGTACTTC.

A single count supports this clone. The chain combines TRBV9 with TRBJ2-7, with 10 bases aligning to TRBD1. The germline V gene has CDR1 SGDLS and CDR2 YYNGEE. This CDR3 has 14 residues. The V and J ends lost 7 bases and 2 bases, in that order; junction bases with no gene match: 6. The CDR3 here is CASGPGQGTYEQYF. CDR3 sequence (DNA): TGTGCCAGCGGCCCGGGACAGGGGACCTACGAGCAGTACTTC.

The CDR3 region is CASSLEGPPTEAFF. CDR3 in DNA: TGTGCCAGCAGCTTAGAGGGGCCCCCCACTGAAGCTTTCTTT. The chain recombines TRBV11-1 with TRBJ1-1; TRBD1 is a possible D gene (5 bases). Between the trimmed V and J ends, which lost 1 base and 4 bases, there was a span of 10 bases. CDR3 length equals 14 residues. Germline V CDR1 and CDR2: SGHAT, FQDESV (reference sequence). The full variable domain, in which reference TRBV11-1 and TRBJ1-1 provide the parts outside the CDR3, is EAEVAQSPRYKITEKSQAVAFWCDPISGHATLYWYRQILGQGPELLVQFQDESVVDDSQLPKDRFSAERLKGVDSTLKIQPAELGDSAMYLCASSLEGPPTEAFFGQGTRLTVV.

CDR3 coding DNA: TGTGCCATCAGTGATGGGCAGGGTGGTAGCAATCAGCCCCAGCATTTT. This sequence encodes CAISDGQGGSNQPQHF. The gene calls are TRBV10-3 and TRBJ1-5, with D possibly TRBD1 on 5 matching bases. V was shortened by 3 bases and J by 0 bases, with 12 bases between the two germline ends. The CDR3 has 16 amino acids. Germline V gene sequence: CDR1 ENHRY, CDR2 SYGVKD.